The entry below describes one T cell receptor (beta chain). Profiling relied on immunoSEQ multiplex PCR, and the TCRdb table lists in-frame clones only, not all of them. The sample includes a few hundred thousand clones, 82% of them seen just once. This sample stems from a study of blood T cell repertoires in COVID-19. For the study at large: The United States, Italy and Spain provided the acute and convalescent COVID-19 samples.

The CDR3 is 15 amino acids. CDR1 and CDR2 from the germline V gene are MDHEN and SYDVKM. V lost 2 bases to trimming and J lost 0 bases, with 8 bases between them. This TCR was recovered from a woman between 18 and 30 years old with acute or convalescent COVID-19. Sequencing was carried out using peripheral blood. V gene TRBV28 combines with J gene TRBJ1-3, with a weak D call TRBD1 (5 bases). This CDR3 is CASSLQGTSGNTIYF. The CDR3, as DNA: TGTGCCAGCAGTTTACAGGGCACCTCTGGAAACACCATATATTTT.